This T cell receptor (beta chain) was sequenced during a study of T cells in localized non-small cell lung cancer. This clone was recorded many times. Trimming took off 7 bases at V and 5 bases at J, with 16 bases between the two ends. Germline V gene sequence: CDR1 GTSNPN, CDR2 SVGIG (reference sequence). CDR3 length: 13 residues. Repertoires were generated with immunoSEQ multiplex PCR, while TCRdb's copy carries only in-frame clones and drops some. Of tens of thousands of clones listed, about four fifths are singletons. The chain joins TRBV30 to TRBJ2-3, with D possibly matching TRBD2 (6 bases). Sample: peripheral blood, taken before any cancer treatment. The sequence was collected from a female donor older than 55 with stage I lung adenocarcinoma. CDR3 sequence reads: CALGGGRGDTQYF. DNA for the CDR3: TGTGCCTTAGGTGGGGGGAGAGGAGATACGCAGTATTTT.